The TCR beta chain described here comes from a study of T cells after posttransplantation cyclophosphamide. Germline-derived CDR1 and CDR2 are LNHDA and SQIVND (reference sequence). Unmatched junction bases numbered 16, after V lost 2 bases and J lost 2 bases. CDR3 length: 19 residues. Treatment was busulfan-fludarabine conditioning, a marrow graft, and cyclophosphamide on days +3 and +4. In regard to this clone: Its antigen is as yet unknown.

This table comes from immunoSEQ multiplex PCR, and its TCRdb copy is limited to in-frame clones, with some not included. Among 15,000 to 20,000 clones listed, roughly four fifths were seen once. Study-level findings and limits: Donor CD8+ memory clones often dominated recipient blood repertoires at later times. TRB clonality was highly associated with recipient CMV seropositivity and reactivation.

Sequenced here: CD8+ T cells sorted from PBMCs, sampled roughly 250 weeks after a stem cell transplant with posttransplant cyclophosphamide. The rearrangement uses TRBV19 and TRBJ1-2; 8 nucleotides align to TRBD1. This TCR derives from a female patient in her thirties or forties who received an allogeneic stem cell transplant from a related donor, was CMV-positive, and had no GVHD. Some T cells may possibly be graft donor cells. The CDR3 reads CASSILIGTGMESNYGYTF. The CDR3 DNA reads TGTGCCAGTAGTATACTGATTGGGACAGGTATGGAGAGCAACTATGGCTACACCTTC.